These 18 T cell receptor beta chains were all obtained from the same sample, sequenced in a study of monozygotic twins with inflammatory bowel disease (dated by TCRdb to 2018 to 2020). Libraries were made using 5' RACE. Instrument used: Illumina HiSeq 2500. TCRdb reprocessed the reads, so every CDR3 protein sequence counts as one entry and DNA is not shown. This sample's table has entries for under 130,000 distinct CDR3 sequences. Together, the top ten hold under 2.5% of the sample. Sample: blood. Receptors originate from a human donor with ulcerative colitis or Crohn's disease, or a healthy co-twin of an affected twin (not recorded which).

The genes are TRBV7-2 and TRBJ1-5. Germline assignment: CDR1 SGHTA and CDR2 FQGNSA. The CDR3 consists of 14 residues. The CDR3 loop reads CASSLGSVSQPQHF.

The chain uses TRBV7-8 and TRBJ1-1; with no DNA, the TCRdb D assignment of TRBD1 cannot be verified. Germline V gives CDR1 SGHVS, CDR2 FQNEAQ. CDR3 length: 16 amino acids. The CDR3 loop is CASSFGTGGFRPEAFF.

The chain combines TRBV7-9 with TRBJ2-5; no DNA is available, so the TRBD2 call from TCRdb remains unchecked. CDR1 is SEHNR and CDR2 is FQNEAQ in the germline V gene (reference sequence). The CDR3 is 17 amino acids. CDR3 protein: CASSLGLRASGTETQYF. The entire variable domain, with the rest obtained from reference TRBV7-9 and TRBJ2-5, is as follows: DTGVSQNPRHKITKRGQNVTFRCDPISEHNRLYWYRQTLGQGPEFLTYFQNEAQLEKSRLLSDRFSAERPKGSFSTLEIQRTEQGDSAMYLCASSLGLRASGTETQYFGPGTRLLVL.

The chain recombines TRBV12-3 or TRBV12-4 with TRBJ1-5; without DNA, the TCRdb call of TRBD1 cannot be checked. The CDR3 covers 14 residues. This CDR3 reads CASSGQSVNQPQHF.

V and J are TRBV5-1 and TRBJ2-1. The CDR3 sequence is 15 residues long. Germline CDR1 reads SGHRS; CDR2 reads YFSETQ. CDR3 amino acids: CASSRPDSSYNEQFF.

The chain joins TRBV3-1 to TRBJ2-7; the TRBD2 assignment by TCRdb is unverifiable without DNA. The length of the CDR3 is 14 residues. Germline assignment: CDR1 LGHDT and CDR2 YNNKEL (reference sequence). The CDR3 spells CASSQLSGYYEQYF.

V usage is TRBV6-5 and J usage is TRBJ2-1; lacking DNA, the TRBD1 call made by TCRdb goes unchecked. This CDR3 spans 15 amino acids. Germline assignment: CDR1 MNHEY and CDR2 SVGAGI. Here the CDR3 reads CASSYGYRNYNEQFF.

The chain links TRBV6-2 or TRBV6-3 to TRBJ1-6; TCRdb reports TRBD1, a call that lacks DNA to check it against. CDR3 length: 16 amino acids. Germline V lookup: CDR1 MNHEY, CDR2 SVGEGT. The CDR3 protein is CASSYQRGQGFSPLHF.

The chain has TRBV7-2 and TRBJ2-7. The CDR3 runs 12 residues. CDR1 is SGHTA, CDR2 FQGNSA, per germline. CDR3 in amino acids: CASSLAPFEQYF.

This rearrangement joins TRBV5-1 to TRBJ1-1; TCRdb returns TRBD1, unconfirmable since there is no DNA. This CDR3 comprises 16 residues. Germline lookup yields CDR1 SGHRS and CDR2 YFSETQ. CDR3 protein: CASSLEGTRMNTEAFF.

The CDR3 here is CAWDDSNQPQHF. The chain employs TRBV30 and TRBJ1-5. CDR1 GTSNPN and CDR2 SVGIG come from the germline V gene (reference sequence). The CDR3 loop spans 12 amino acids.

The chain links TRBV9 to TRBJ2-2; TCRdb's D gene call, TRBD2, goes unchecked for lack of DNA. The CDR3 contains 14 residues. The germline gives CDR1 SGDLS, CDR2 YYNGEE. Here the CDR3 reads CASSERGDTGELFF.

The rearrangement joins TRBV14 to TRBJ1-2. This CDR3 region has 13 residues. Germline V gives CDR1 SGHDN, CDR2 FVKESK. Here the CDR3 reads CASSPWADRGYTF.

CDR3 region: CASSPLAGVYNEQFF. The chain employs TRBV12-3 or TRBV12-4 and TRBJ2-1; the D call from TCRdb, TRBD2, cannot be confirmed without DNA. CDR3 length equals 15 residues.

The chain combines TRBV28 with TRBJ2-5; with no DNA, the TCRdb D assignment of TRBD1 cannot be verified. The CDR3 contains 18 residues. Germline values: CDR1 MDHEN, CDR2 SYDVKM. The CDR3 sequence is CASSTTRTGVFASETQYF.

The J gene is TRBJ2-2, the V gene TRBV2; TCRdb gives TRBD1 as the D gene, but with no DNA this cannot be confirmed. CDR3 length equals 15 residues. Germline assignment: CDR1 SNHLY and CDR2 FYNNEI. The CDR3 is CASSDPGQGFGELFF.

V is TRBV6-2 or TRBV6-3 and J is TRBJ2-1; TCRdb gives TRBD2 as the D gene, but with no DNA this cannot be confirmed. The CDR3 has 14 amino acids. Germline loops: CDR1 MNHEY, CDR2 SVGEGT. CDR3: CAVVYTSGYNEQFF.

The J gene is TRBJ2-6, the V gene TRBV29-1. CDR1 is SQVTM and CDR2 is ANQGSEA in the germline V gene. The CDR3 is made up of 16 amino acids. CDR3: CSVEDRLRSGANVLTF.